The 24 T cell receptor beta chains in this list originate from one sample, sequenced in a study of identical twins. MiXCR, applied by TCRdb to the 5' RACE reads, yields one record per CDR3 protein. The sample includes 400,000 to 650,000 distinct CDR3 sequences, 20% to 25% of them seen just once. These data are also associated with another study on T cells expressing NK-cell markers.

The sample taken for sequencing was CD4+ T cells sorted from blood. The source of these receptors is a woman aged 18 to 35 in good health.

This clonotype turned up a few times. The chain carries TRBV12-3 or TRBV12-4 and TRBJ1-2, with D hard to call. V lost 6 bases and J lost 8, with 16 bases in between. This CDR3 has 13 amino acids. The CDR3 DNA reads TGTGCCAGCAGGCCAAGAGGAGCGGGGGGCTACACCTTC. Its protein is CASRPRGAGGYTF.

This chain joins TRBV5-1 and TRBJ2-3; 7 bases are a match to TRBD2. The CDR3 sequence is 15 residues long. CDR1 and CDR2 (germline): SGHRS, YFSETQ. After removal of 4 bases from V and 0 bases from J, the junction contained 5 bases not matched to a gene. DNA for the CDR3: TGCGCCAGCAGCAGCAGCGGGGTTAGCACAGATACGCAGTATTTT. It yields the protein CASSSSGVSTDTQYF.

The chain links TRBV6-8 to TRBJ2-1; D remains ambiguous. This CDR3 contains 13 residues. The V end lost 10 bases, the J end lost 0 bases, and 10 bases lay between the germline ends. Per germline, CDR1 MNHGY and CDR2 SAAAGT. The CDR3 here is CAKEVSSYNEQFF. The CDR3 bases are TGTGCCAAAGAGGTGAGCTCCTACAATGAGCAGTTCTTC.

The rearrangement uses TRBV25-1 and TRBJ1-2; D call uncertain. Trimming removed 3 bases at V and 2 bases at J, with 13 bases between. CDR1 is MGHDK and CDR2 is SYGVNS in the germline V gene. The CDR3 runs 15 residues. CDR3 region: CASSDYKGGNYGYTF. The CDR3 DNA follows: TGTGCCAGCAGTGATTATAAGGGTGGAAACTATGGCTACACCTTC.

A few counts support this clonotype. The chain joins TRBV5-1 to TRBJ2-7; 8 nucleotides align to TRBD1. Germline V lookup: CDR1 SGHRS, CDR2 YFSETQ. Trimming took 3 bases from V and 2 from J; bases not matched to a gene: 4. The CDR3 consists of 14 residues. The CDR3 DNA reads as TGCGCCAGCAGCTCGAGACAGGGGACCTACGAGCAGTACTTC. Translated: CASSSRQGTYEQYF.

This clonotype was counted ten times or more. The V call is TRBV20-1, the J call TRBJ2-3, with D unclear. V lost 2 bases, J lost 0 bases, and 3 bases lay in between. Per germline, CDR1 DFQATT and CDR2 SNEGSKA (reference sequence). The CDR3 runs to 12 residues. The CDR3 loop reads CSARPSTDTQYF. The CDR3 DNA reads as TGCAGTGCTAGACCTAGCACAGATACGCAGTATTTT.

This clonotype appeared a few times. The chain uses TRBV4-2 and TRBJ2-2, with D possibly being TRBD2 (7 bases). Per the germline V gene, CDR1 is LGHNA and CDR2 is YNFKEQ. V lost 1 base and J 5 bases, leaving 14 bases between the germline ends. The CDR3 runs to 16 residues. The CDR3 region has the DNA TGTGCCAGCAGCCAAGCGGGGGCGGGGGATACCGGGGAGCTGTTTTTT. It encodes CASSQAGAGDTGELFF.

This rearrangement joins TRBV3-1 to TRBJ2-7; TRBD2 is a possible D gene (5 bases). The CDR3 length is 15 residues. Trimming cost V 1 base and J 3 bases, with 13 bases left between them. Germline V gene lookup returns CDR1 LGHDT and CDR2 YNNKEL (reference sequence). The CDR3, as DNA: TGTGCCAGCAGCCAAGGAAGCGGCAACCGCTACGAGCAGTACTTC. This gives the protein CASSQGSGNRYEQYF.

A single count supports this clonotype. The chain combines TRBV3-1 with TRBJ1-2; D is unclear. V was clipped by 0 bases and J by 11 bases, with 7 bases between them. In germline, CDR1 is LGHDT, CDR2 YNNKEL (reference sequence). This CDR3 contains 11 residues. The CDR3 bases are TGTGCCAGCAGCCAAGATTCCCGGTACACCTTC. The encoded protein is CASSQDSRYTF.

The rearrangement uses TRBV10-3 and TRBJ1-6, with D perhaps matching TRBD1 (6 bases). Per germline, CDR1 ENHRY and CDR2 SYGVKD. The CDR3 is made up of 13 amino acids. V lost 11 bases and J 5 bases, leaving 13 bases between the germline ends. In DNA, the CDR3 is TGTGCCTCCTCTCCAGGGGATAATTCACCCCTCCACTTT. Its translation is CASSPGDNSPLHF.

V usage is TRBV6-2 or TRBV6-3 and J usage is TRBJ2-1; D might be TRBD2 (5 bases). The CDR3 is 15 amino acids. The germline CDR1 and CDR2 sequences are MNHEY and SVGEGT. The V end was cut by 6 bases, the J end by 4 bases, with 16 bases between. CDR3 DNA: TGTGCCAGCAGAGCTACTAGATGGGCTTACAATGAGCAGTTCTTC. Protein: CASRATRWAYNEQFF.

The chain combines TRBV5-5 with TRBJ1-3; no definite D call. CDR3 length equals 13 residues. V was trimmed by 0 bases and J by 4 bases, leaving 5 bases between them. The germline V gene has CDR1 SGHKS and CDR2 YYEKEE (reference sequence). CDR3 sequence (DNA): TGTGCCAGCAGCTTGGACGCCGGAAACACCATATATTTT. Residues: CASSLDAGNTIYF.

This clonotype was recorded many times. This chain uses TRBV20-1 with TRBJ2-3; TRBD1 matches at 7 bases. The CDR3 is 13 amino acids. Germline CDR1 DFQATT, CDR2 SNEGSKA (reference sequence). V shed 1 base, J shed 4 bases, and the junction held 2 bases outside the gene matches. This CDR3 reads CSARAGGADTQYF. The CDR3 DNA follows: TGCAGTGCTAGAGCAGGGGGAGCAGATACGCAGTATTTT.

The V call is TRBV12-3 or TRBV12-4, the J call TRBJ1-5; D unresolved. Trimming left V 5 bases short and J 0 bases short, with 8 bases between. There are 14 residues in the CDR3. DNA for the CDR3: TGTGCCAGCAGTGCGGACCTTAGCAATCAGCCCCAGCATTTT. Translation: CASSADLSNQPQHF.

This clonotype is labeled as medium-sized. The chain recombines TRBV20-1 with TRBJ1-1; 8 bases align to TRBD1. Germline values: CDR1 DFQATT, CDR2 SNEGSKA (reference sequence). This CDR3 region has 13 residues. J was trimmed by 4 bases and V by 6 bases; bases with no gene match: 7. CDR3 loop: CSALRGPGTEAFF. CDR3 sequence (DNA): TGCAGTGCGCTCAGGGGGCCGGGCACTGAAGCTTTCTTT.

The chain is built from TRBV12-3 or TRBV12-4 and TRBJ2-2, with 7 nucleotides matching TRBD1. This CDR3 spans 15 amino acids. Losses at the gene ends were 5 bases for V and 10 bases for J; bases not matched to a gene: 13. CDR3 sequence: CASSPRDSAFVELFF. The CDR3 nucleotides are TGTGCCAGCAGTCCCCGGGACAGCGCCTTTGTGGAGCTGTTTTTT.

The table lists this clonotype with a few counts. The CDR3: CASLGTSKSEAFF. CDR3 DNA: TGTGCCAGCTTAGGGACATCAAAGTCCGAAGCTTTCTTT. This chain connects TRBV18 to TRBJ1-1, with a possible D match to TRBD1 (6 bases). Germline CDR1 KGHSH, CDR2 LQKENI. The ends were cut back, 7 bases at V and 8 bases at J, with 17 bases in the middle. This CDR3 comprises 13 residues.

This clonotype was seen many times. The rearrangement joins TRBV12-3 or TRBV12-4 to TRBJ1-2; 9 nucleotides line up with TRBD1. Unmatched junction bases numbered 4, after V lost 5 bases and J lost 0 bases. The CDR3 is 15 residues long. The CDR3 spells CASSRDRGANYGYTF. The CDR3 region has the DNA TGTGCCAGCAGTCGCGACAGGGGGGCTAACTATGGCTACACCTTC.

The J gene is TRBJ1-1, the V gene TRBV20-1; a possible D gene is TRBD1 (6 bases). Germline V gene lookup returns CDR1 DFQATT and CDR2 SNEGSKA (reference sequence). This CDR3 has 13 amino acids. Between the trimmed V and J ends, which lost 6 bases and 1 base, there was a span of 12 bases. The CDR3 DNA follows: TGCAGTGCCACGACAGGACCGAACACTGAAGCTTTCTTT. This gives the protein CSATTGPNTEAFF.

This clonotype was seen a handful of times. The chain carries TRBV4-3 and TRBJ2-3, with TRBD2 matching 8 bases. This CDR3 spans 16 amino acids. In germline, CDR1 is LGHNA, CDR2 YSLEER. Losses at the gene ends were 0 bases for V and 6 bases for J; bases not matched to a gene: 8. The CDR3 loop reads CASSQEAGGLGDTQYF. The CDR3 DNA sequence: TGCGCCAGCAGCCAAGAGGCGGGAGGCCTGGGGGATACGCAGTATTTT.

This clonotype came up many times. The chain employs TRBV4-2 and TRBJ2-7; 13 bases are a match to TRBD2. V trimming: 4 bases; J trimming: 0 bases; junction bases outside the gene matches: 3. CDR3 length: 16 residues. The V gene's germline CDR1 is LGHNA and CDR2 YNFKEQ. The CDR3 loop is CASSRGTSGDSYEQYF. The CDR3 DNA sequence: TGTGCCAGCAGCCGGGGGACTAGCGGGGACTCCTACGAGCAGTACTTC.

The chain couples TRBV5-1 to TRBJ2-3; the D is unclear. Per germline, CDR1 SGHRS and CDR2 YFSETQ. The V gene lost 0 bases and the J gene lost 2 bases, with 7 bases spanning the gap. This CDR3 has 14 residues. The CDR3 DNA reads TGCGCCAGCAGCTTGGGAACCCACACAGATACGCAGTATTTT. Its protein is CASSLGTHTDTQYF.

The CDR3 DNA reads TGCAGTGCTAGAGATCCCACTGGAGATGGCTACACCTTC. This gives the protein CSARDPTGDGYTF. The chain employs TRBV20-1 and TRBJ1-2; D ambiguous. Trimming removed 0 bases at V and 6 bases at J, with 11 bases between. Germline V gene lookup returns CDR1 DFQATT and CDR2 SNEGSKA (reference sequence). This CDR3 comprises 13 residues.

This clonotype was counted at least ten times. The chain links TRBV12-3 or TRBV12-4 to TRBJ1-2; possibly TRBD1 for D (6 bases). The CDR3 is 14 amino acids. The V end was cut by 6 bases, the J end by 4 bases, with 15 bases between. This CDR3 is CASSPQGFGYGYTF. Here the CDR3 DNA reads TGTGCCAGCAGCCCCCAGGGGTTCGGCTATGGCTACACCTTC.